The rows below give T cell receptor beta chains drawn from one sample of a study of cytomegalovirus exposure and HLA in healthy donors. Produced via immunoSEQ multiplex PCR; TCRdb's table is partial and in-frame only. This table holds some 180,000 clones, 70% to 90% found once. The sequencing input was PBMCs. The receptors come from a woman aged 45-65 years in good health and CMV-seronegative. Each CDR3 is given with its conserved first and last residue.

v_gene	j_gene	CDR3aa
TRBV5-8	TRBJ1-1	CASSLIVGSEAFF
TRBV6-5	TRBJ2-7	CASSLWPSSYEQYF
TRBV5-1	NA	CASSLGDRASYEQYF
TRBV20-1	NA	CSARGYEQYF
TRBV6-1	TRBJ1-2	CASRYGGYTF
TRBV9	TRBJ2-3	CASSPTDRVVDTDTQYF
TRBV18	TRBJ2-2	CASSPIGGRGTGELFF
TRBV6-1	TRBJ2-2	CASSGTGELFF
TRBV19	TRBJ2-1	CASSIGSNEQFF
TRBV6-5	TRBJ1-5	CASNPRGRGNQPQHF
TRBV6-5	TRBJ2-1	CASSGLAGLDEQFF
TRBV11-1	TRBJ2-1	CASSLAGVNNEQFF
TRBV29-1	TRBJ2-7	CSVSLGRGISYEQYF
TRBV6-6	TRBJ2-7	CASSPPGQVFYEQYF
TRBV7-2	TRBJ2-2	CASSLGTPSTGELFF
TRBV19	TRBJ2-7	CASSQGTAQDYEQYF
TRBV5-1	TRBJ1-2	CASSSGGTAYGYTF
TRBV27	TRBJ2-1	CASSGGSYNEQFF
TRBV4-2	TRBJ1-1	CASSSGERTEAFF
TRBV9	TRBJ2-1	CASSVVGLVRNEQFF
TRBV5-1	TRBJ1-3	CASSWDTSSGNTIYF
TRBV27	TRBJ2-5	CASSSRGAQETQYF
TRBV27	TRBJ2-7	CASSFADGETYEQYF
TRBV28	TRBJ2-3	CASSLNGLAGEGADTQYF
TRBV5-6	TRBJ1-5	CASSLAGQFSNQPQHF
TRBV4-3	NA	CASSSGQGPIYEQYF
TRBV6-6	TRBJ1-5	CASSPLGGWYGQPQHF
TRBV13	TRBJ2-3	CASSAYSPTDTQYF
TRBV6-1	TRBJ1-5	CASSARGIDRVLQPQHF
TRBV19	TRBJ2-7	CASSITSGSYEQYF
TRBV9	TRBJ2-2	CASSVESQGVGELFF
TRBV5-4	TRBJ1-6	CASSFGRQGSYSPLHF
TRBV27	TRBJ2-3	CASRGLAGGQGGTDTQYF
TRBV9	TRBJ2-1	CASSGSGGVGGSPYAYNEQFF
TRBV5-1	TRBJ2-1	CASSLKVATGSYNEQFF
TRBV19	TRBJ1-2	CASNPRQGANGYTF
TRBV5-4	TRBJ2-7	CASSMEASRTYEQYF
TRBV29-1	TRBJ1-3	CSVRDRPSGNTIYF
TRBV7-2	TRBJ1-2	CASSLRTGHGYTF
TRBV6-5	TRBJ1-5	CASSSGTLSNQPQHF
TRBV25-1	TRBJ1-3	CASSDSGRYGNTIYF
TRBV7-8	TRBJ1-3	CASSITRGNTIYF
TRBV27	TRBJ2-2	CASSLWAGGPNTGELFF
TRBV27	TRBJ2-7	CASSLSHSYEQYF
TRBV11-2	TRBJ2-5	CASSLGPTSGLETQYF
TRBV5-1	TRBJ2-5	CASSLAPTGGQETQYF
TRBV27	TRBJ1-4	CASGPAWDRDEKLFF
TRBV2	TRBJ2-6	CASSEQGPGANVLTF
TRBV21-1	TRBJ2-1	CASSKVASVLAGEKQFF
TRBV29-1	TRBJ2-2	CSVEWETNTGELFF
TRBV7-8	TRBJ1-2	CASSLSVLGGPTF
TRBV13	TRBJ2-1	CASSKVRGSHNEQFF
TRBV11-2	TRBJ2-1	CASSLVQREGNEQFF